A single sample is the source of the 10 T cell receptor beta chains below, sequenced in a study of T-cell memory formation after mild COVID-19. TCRdb processed the 5' RACE reads anew with MiXCR; each CDR3 protein has one entry. The data contain roughly 550,000 distinct CDR3 sequences, about 20% of them singletons. Sequencing was carried out using PBMCs or a T cell subset sorted from them (not recorded which). The receptors shown here come from an adult woman who had mild COVID-19 (a few samples of this study predate the infection). Cell type and time point are not known.

V is TRBV4-2 and J is TRBJ2-7; D is uncertain. Germline loops: CDR1 LGHNA, CDR2 YNFKEQ. The CDR3 is 15 amino acids. The ends were cut back, 0 bases at V and 0 bases at J, with 9 bases in the middle. The CDR3 region is CASSQDGQDSYEQYF. The CDR3 DNA is TGTGCCAGCAGCCAAGATGGGCAGGACTCCTACGAGCAGTACTTC.

J is TRBJ2-3 and V is TRBV25-1; D uncertain. V was shortened by 3 bases and J by 2 bases, with 24 bases between the two germline ends. The CDR3 sequence is 19 residues long. Germline CDR1 MGHDK, CDR2 SYGVNS. CDR3 in amino acids: CASSDRMPSGPYPTDTQYF. DNA for the CDR3: TGTGCCAGCAGTGACCGGATGCCCTCCGGGCCTTACCCCACAGATACGCAGTATTTT.

The rearrangement links TRBV6-6 to TRBJ2-7, with D perhaps TRBD1 (6 bases). Germline values: CDR1 MNHNY, CDR2 SVGAGI (reference sequence). The V end lost 5 bases, the J end lost 3 bases, and 17 bases lay between the germline ends. The CDR3 totals 15 residues. CDR3 DNA: TGTGCCAGCAGTCGCCCCCCGGACAGATTCTACGAGCAGTACTTC. Translation: CASSRPPDRFYEQYF.

This chain joins TRBV20-1 and TRBJ2-3; TRBD2 aligns across 11 bases. The trim removed 0 bases at V and 4 bases at J, leaving 12 bases unmatched. CDR1 DFQATT and CDR2 SNEGSKA come from the germline V gene (reference sequence). The CDR3 spans 18 residues. The CDR3 DNA follows: TGCAGTGCTAGAGATGGGCTAGCGGGGGGCCTTCGCGCAGATACGCAGTATTTT. This gives the protein CSARDGLAGGLRADTQYF.

This clonotype was counted a few times. The chain carries TRBV12-3 or TRBV12-4 and TRBJ1-2; D is unclear. Trimming removed 9 bases at V and 5 bases at J, with 13 bases between. The CDR3 is made up of 12 amino acids. CDR3 DNA: TGTGCCAGTAGACGGGTAACTTATGGCTACACCTTC. It codes for CASRRVTYGYTF.

The chain combines TRBV7-9 with TRBJ2-5; D gene unclear. The CDR3 contains 15 residues. The germline V gene encodes CDR1 SEHNR and CDR2 FQNEAQ (reference sequence). V gave up 3 bases and J gave up 0 bases, with 11 bases separating them. CDR3 nucleotide sequence: TGTGCCAGCAGCTTTGGCTCTACTCACCAAGAGACCCAGTACTTC. It yields the protein CASSFGSTHQETQYF.

The chain recombines TRBV19 with TRBJ2-1; a possible D gene is TRBD2 (6 bases). The length of the CDR3 is 15 residues. V lost 5 bases to trimming and J lost 12 bases, with 23 bases between them. Per the germline V gene, CDR1 is LNHDA and CDR2 is SQIVND (reference sequence). The CDR3 nucleotides read TGTGCCAGTAGTCCTTCCGGGACTGGAGCGTCGGGGCAGTTCTTC. It encodes CASSPSGTGASGQFF.

The CDR3 DNA reads TGTGCCACCAGTGACCGAAATTCCGGGACGGAGAACACTGAAGCTTTCTTT. Translating it yields CATSDRNSGTENTEAFF. The chain uses TRBV24-1 and TRBJ1-1; D might be TRBD1 (5 bases). V lost 4 bases and J 1 base, leaving 18 bases between the germline ends. CDR1 and CDR2 (germline): KGHDR, SFDVKD. CDR3 length equals 17 residues.

This clonotype came up many times. The V and J genes are TRBV5-1 and TRBJ2-5, with D perhaps being TRBD1 or TRBD2 (6 bases each). Trimming shortened V by 0 bases and J by 1 base, and 16 bases separated the two germline ends. The germline gives CDR1 SGHRS, CDR2 YFSETQ. The CDR3 length is 17 residues. CDR3 protein: CASSLEPGATSQETQYF. CDR3 bases: TGCGCCAGCAGCTTGGAACCGGGGGCGACCTCCCAAGAGACCCAGTACTTC. The full variable domain, rest sourced from reference TRBV5-1 and TRBJ2-5, is KAGVTQTPRYLIKTRGQQVTLSCSPISGHRSVSWYQQTPGQGLQFLFEYFSETQRNKGNFPGRFSGRQFSNSRSEMNVSTLELGDSALYLCASSLEPGATSQETQYFGPGTRLLVL.

The rearrangement links TRBV19 to TRBJ2-7; a weak D match, TRBD1 (6 bases). The CDR3 is 16 amino acids. Germline loops: CDR1 LNHDA, CDR2 SQIVND (reference sequence). Deletions cut 3 bases from V and 7 bases from J, with 22 bases between. CDR3 residues: CASSIPRRGGNREQYF. The CDR3 DNA reads as TGTGCCAGTAGTATCCCTCGGAGAGGGGGTAATCGAGAGCAGTACTTC.